Following are 15 T cell receptor beta chains from one sample sequenced in a study of T cells after posttransplantation cyclophosphamide. Cyclophosphamide on days +3 and +4 followed busulfan-fludarabine conditioning and a marrow graft. Sequenced by immunoSEQ multiplex PCR; TCRdb stores in-frame clones only, minus some. This sample has roughly 7,500 clones and no singletons, with roughly 6% in the ten largest. The starting material was PBMCs, obtained after allogeneic stem cell transplant with posttransplant cyclophosphamide. The receptor set was obtained from a male patient younger than 35 who received an allogeneic stem cell transplant from an unrelated donor, was CMV-positive, and had acute and chronic GVHD. T cells may partly derive from the graft donor.

This clone appeared many times. The chain combines TRBV5-1 with TRBJ1-2; TRBD1 agrees at 8 bases. Trimming removed 4 bases from V and 3 bases from J; junction bases left unmatched: 8. Germline V gene sequence: CDR1 SGHRS, CDR2 YFSETQ. This CDR3 has 15 residues. The CDR3 here is CASSQWTGTDYGYTF. The CDR3 DNA reads TGCGCCAGCAGCCAGTGGACAGGGACGGACTATGGCTACACCTTC.

The table lists this clone with many counts. This chain uses TRBV5-6 with TRBJ2-7; 7 bases fit TRBD2. The V segment lost 2 bases and the J segment 11 bases; nucleotides outside the gene matches: 4. This CDR3 spans 11 amino acids. The germline V gene encodes CDR1 SGHDT and CDR2 YYEEEE. The chain's CDR3 is CASSFSGREYF. For the CDR3, the DNA is TGTGCCAGCAGCTTTTCAGGGAGGGAGTACTTC.

This clone was seen repeatedly, ten times or more. This sequence joins TRBV7-9 and TRBJ2-7; 10 bases agree with TRBD1. This CDR3 spans 16 amino acids. Germline V lookup: CDR1 SEHNR, CDR2 FQNEAQ (reference sequence). The V and J ends lost 0 bases and 5 bases, in that order; junction bases with no gene match: 7. CDR3: CASSLATGGGGNEQYF. The CDR3, as DNA: TGTGCCAGCAGCTTAGCGACAGGGGGCGGGGGAAACGAGCAGTACTTC.

This clone was counted many times. This chain joins TRBV29-1 and TRBJ1-2; TRBD1 is a possible D gene (6 bases). V was cut by 6 bases and J by 7 bases, with 18 bases left in between. CDR3 size: 13 residues. CDR1 SQVTM and CDR2 ANQGSEA come from the germline V gene. Here the CDR3 reads CSVTRQVPPGYTF. Here the CDR3 DNA reads TGCAGCGTGACCCGACAGGTACCCCCTGGCTACACCTTC.

In its sample, this clone was seen many times. The V and J genes are TRBV19 and TRBJ1-1; a possible D gene is TRBD1 (5 bases). The germline CDR1 and CDR2 sequences are LNHDA and SQIVND (reference sequence). The CDR3 contains 13 residues. V shed 5 bases and J shed 4 bases, with 11 bases lying between them. The CDR3 nucleotides read TGTGCCAGTAGTCCCGGGGGGTCCACTGAAGCTTTCTTT. Translating gives CASSPGGSTEAFF.

This clone was seen ten or more times. The chain carries TRBV5-4 and TRBJ2-3; possibly TRBD2 for D (5 bases). Germline V gene lookup returns CDR1 SGHNT and CDR2 YYREEE (reference sequence). V was shortened by 0 bases and J by 4 bases, with 6 bases between the two germline ends. This CDR3 spans 13 amino acids. The CDR3, as DNA: TGTGCCAGCAGCTTGGCCGGGGCAGATACGCAGTATTTT. Translating it yields CASSLAGADTQYF.

This clone showed up many times. The V call is TRBV7-9, the J call TRBJ2-5, with D perhaps matching TRBD1 (5 bases). The CDR3 is made up of 16 amino acids. Germline CDR1 SEHNR, CDR2 FQNEAQ (reference sequence). V lost 1 base to trimming and J lost 2 bases, with 14 bases between them. The chain's CDR3 is CASSLGEAKGQETQYF. The DNA for the CDR3 is TGTGCCAGCAGCTTAGGCGAGGCTAAGGGGCAAGAGACCCAGTACTTC.

Ten or more counts support this clone. This sequence joins TRBV5-4 and TRBJ2-1, with 12 nucleotides matching TRBD2. The ends lost 3 bases at V and 12 bases at J; junction bases unmatched: 16. The CDR3 totals 17 residues. CDR1 SGHNT and CDR2 YYREEE come from the germline V gene (reference sequence). CDR3 sequence: CASSSAGTASGGAAQFF. The CDR3 nucleotides read TGTGCCAGCAGCTCAGCCGGGACGGCTAGCGGGGGGGCGGCGCAGTTCTTC. Based on the CDR3 plus reference TRBV5-4 and TRBJ2-1, the full variable domain is ETGVTQSPTHLIKTRGQQVTLRCSSQSGHNTVSWYQQALGQGPQFIFQYYREEENGRGNFPPRFSGLQFPNYSSELNVNALELDDSALYLCASSSAGTASGGAAQFFGPGTRLTVL.

This clone occurred many times. J is TRBJ1-2 and V is TRBV5-1, with 7 bases lining up with TRBD1. The CDR3 covers 15 residues. CDR1 is SGHRS and CDR2 is YFSETQ in the germline V gene. V was clipped by 0 bases and J by 4 bases; unmatched bases: 6. The CDR3 is CASSLGGGASYGYTF. The CDR3, as DNA: TGCGCCAGCAGCTTGGGAGGGGGCGCATCCTATGGCTACACCTTC.

This clone was seen at least ten times. The chain joins TRBV30 to TRBJ1-6; tentative D call: TRBD1 (5 bases). The CDR3 is 13 residues long. Looked up from germline, CDR1 is GTSNPN and CDR2 is SVGIG (reference sequence). Trimming removed 0 bases from V and 10 bases from J, with 10 bases in between. Here the CDR3 reads CAWSVQSGSPLHF. CDR3 bases: TGTGCCTGGAGTGTACAGTCAGGGTCACCCCTCCACTTT.

This clone was recorded many times. The gene calls are TRBV5-6 and TRBJ2-5, with D unresolved. Germline-derived CDR1 and CDR2 are SGHDT and YYEEEE. V was shortened by 6 bases and J by 4 bases, with 4 bases between the two germline ends. The CDR3 consists of 10 residues. The CDR3, as DNA: TGTGCCAGCATCGGAGAGACCCAGTACTTC. Amino acid sequence: CASIGETQYF.

This clone was counted ten times or more. The chain has TRBV11-1 and TRBJ2-1, with 7 nucleotides matching TRBD2. The CDR3 runs 15 residues. V gave up 1 base and J gave up 2 bases; unmatched junction bases: 2. The V gene's germline CDR1 is SGHAT and CDR2 FQDESV (reference sequence). CDR3 region: CASSLVGGAYNEQFF. In nucleotides, the CDR3 is TGTGCCAGCAGCTTAGTGGGGGGGGCCTACAATGAGCAGTTCTTC. The full variable domain, with the rest looked up from reference TRBV11-1 and TRBJ2-1, is EAEVAQSPRYKITEKSQAVAFWCDPISGHATLYWYRQILGQGPELLVQFQDESVVDDSQLPKDRFSAERLKGVDSTLKIQPAELGDSAMYLCASSLVGGAYNEQFFGPGTRLTVL.

This clone was seen repeatedly, ten times or more. V is TRBV2 and J is TRBJ2-3; 7 positions agree with TRBD1. V shed 4 bases and J 0 bases; nucleotides not matched to a gene: 4. CDR3 size: 15 residues. Germline CDR1 and CDR2: SNHLY and FYNNEI. The CDR3 sequence: CASSAGQASTDTQYF. In DNA form, the CDR3 reads TGTGCCAGCAGTGCCGGACAGGCCAGCACAGATACGCAGTATTTT.

In its sample, this clone was seen many times. V is TRBV30 and J is TRBJ2-1, with a weak D call TRBD2 (5 bases). The germline gives CDR1 GTSNPN, CDR2 SVGIG (reference sequence). Trimming removed 3 bases from V and 2 bases from J, with 8 bases in between. The CDR3 has 13 amino acids. CDR3 nucleotide sequence: TGTGCCTGGAGCGGAGGCGCCTACAATGAGCAGTTCTTC. Protein product: CAWSGGAYNEQFF.

This clone occurred many times. The chain is built from TRBV5-6 and TRBJ1-6; weak D call: TRBD1 (6 bases). CDR1 SGHDT and CDR2 YYEEEE come from the germline V gene. The ends were cut back, 3 bases at V and 4 bases at J, with 17 bases in the middle. The CDR3 loop spans 17 amino acids. The chain's CDR3 is CASSYRATQNYNSPLHF. CDR3 sequence (DNA): TGTGCCAGCAGCTACAGGGCCACCCAAAATTATAATTCACCCCTCCACTTT.